Described below is a single T cell receptor (beta chain) sequence and its context. Its matching antigen is unknown. These data originate in a study of cytomegalovirus exposure and HLA in healthy donors. Study conclusions and caveats: Three of the chains that were CMV-associated were confirmed in vitro to be specific for CMV antigens.

The PCR employed 60 Vbeta primers together with 13 Jbeta primers. Measured with immunoSEQ multiplex PCR; TCRdb has only the in-frame clones, and not every one. The profile covers about 160,000 clones, with 60% to 85% appearing a single time and approximately 1.4% taken by the ten largest. The V end lost 6 bases, the J end lost 2 bases, and 20 bases lay between the germline ends. There are 17 residues in the CDR3. Per germline, CDR1 MDHEN and CDR2 SYDVKM. The gene calls are TRBV28 and TRBJ1-5; D not certain. The sequenced sample was PBMCs. This sequence originates from a woman aged 25-40 years in good health and CMV-seronegative. Written as DNA, the CDR3 is TGTGCCAGCAGCGGTTTTTCCGGGAATTTACGCAATCAGCCCCAGCATTTT. Protein product: CASSGFSGNLRNQPQHF.